This paragraph reports one T cell receptor beta chain. What it binds is not known. The sequenced fragment ends 3 residues before the CDR3 boundary, so the rest is inferred from the germline J gene. This entry is derived from a study of T cell clonality in common variable immunodeficiency. Broader study findings: Common variable immunodeficiency TCR beta sequences reportedly had fewer deletions and N-nucleotide insertions. Patient heterogeneity in the CVID cohort limited correlations between repertoire features and clinical complications. Shared TCRbeta clones were fewer between CVID subjects than controls.

Blood came from CVID subjects not ill and not taking immunomodulatory or immunosuppressive medication. Each donor provided roughly 4.5 to 8 ml of heparinized whole blood. CDR1 SEHNR and CDR2 FQNEAQ come from the germline V gene (reference sequence). The CDR3 is 15 residues long. Trimming took 5 bases from V and 5 from J, leaving 16 bases between them. Libraries were prepared by immunoSEQ multiplex PCR; TCRdb keeps only in-frame clonotypes and omits some of them. The sample contains tens of thousands of clones, none of them singletons. V usage is TRBV7-9 and J usage is TRBJ2-1; perhaps TRBD1 as D (6 bases). This TCR derives from a human donor with common variable immunodeficiency. Sequencing was carried out using peripheral blood mononuclear cells. This chain's CDR3 is CASSTGIGSHNEQFF. The CDR3 DNA, read in part, is TGTGCCAGCAGCACAGGGATCGGCTCGCACAATGAG.